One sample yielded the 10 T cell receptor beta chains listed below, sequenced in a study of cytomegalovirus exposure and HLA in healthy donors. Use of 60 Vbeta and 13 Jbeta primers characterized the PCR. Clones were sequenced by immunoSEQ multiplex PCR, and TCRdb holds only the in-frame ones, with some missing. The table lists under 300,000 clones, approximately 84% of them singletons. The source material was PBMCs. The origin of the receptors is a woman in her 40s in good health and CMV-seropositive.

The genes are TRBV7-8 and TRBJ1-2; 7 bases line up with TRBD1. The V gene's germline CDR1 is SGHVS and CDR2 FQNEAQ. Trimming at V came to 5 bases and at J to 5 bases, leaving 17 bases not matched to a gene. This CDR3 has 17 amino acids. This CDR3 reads CASSPSRREGAGYGYTF. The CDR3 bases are TGTGCCAGCAGCCCTAGTCGGCGCGAGGGGGCGGGTTATGGCTACACCTTC.

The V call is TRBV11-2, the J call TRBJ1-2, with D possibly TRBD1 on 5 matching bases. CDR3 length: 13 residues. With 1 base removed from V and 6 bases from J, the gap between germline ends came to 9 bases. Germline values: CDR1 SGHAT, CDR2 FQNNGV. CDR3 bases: TGTGCCAGCAGCTTAGCTGGGGCCCATGGCTACACCTTC. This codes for CASSLAGAHGYTF.

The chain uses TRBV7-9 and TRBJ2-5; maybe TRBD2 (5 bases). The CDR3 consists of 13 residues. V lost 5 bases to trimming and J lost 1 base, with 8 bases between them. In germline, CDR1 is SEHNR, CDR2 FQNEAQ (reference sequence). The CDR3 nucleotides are TGTGCCAGCAGCATGGGAGCCCAAGAGACCCAGTACTTC. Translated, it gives CASSMGAQETQYF.

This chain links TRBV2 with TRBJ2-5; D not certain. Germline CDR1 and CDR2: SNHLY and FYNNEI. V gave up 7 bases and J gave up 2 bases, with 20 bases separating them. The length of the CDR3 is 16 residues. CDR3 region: CASTSLSAVGQETQYF. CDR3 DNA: TGTGCCAGCACCTCCCTGTCGGCGGTAGGACAAGAGACCCAGTACTTC.

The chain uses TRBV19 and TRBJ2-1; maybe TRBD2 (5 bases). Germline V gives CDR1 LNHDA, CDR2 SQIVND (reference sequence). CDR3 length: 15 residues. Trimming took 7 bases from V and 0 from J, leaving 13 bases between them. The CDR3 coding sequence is TGTGCCAGTACTCCGCCGGCGGGCTCCTACAATGAGCAGTTCTTC. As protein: CASTPPAGSYNEQFF.

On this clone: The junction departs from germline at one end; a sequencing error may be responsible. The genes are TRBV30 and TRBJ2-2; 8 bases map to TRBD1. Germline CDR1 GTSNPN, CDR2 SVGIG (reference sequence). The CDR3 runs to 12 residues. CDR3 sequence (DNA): TGTACCTGGGACAGGTTAATCGGGGAGCTGTTTTTT. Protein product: CTWDRLIGELFF.

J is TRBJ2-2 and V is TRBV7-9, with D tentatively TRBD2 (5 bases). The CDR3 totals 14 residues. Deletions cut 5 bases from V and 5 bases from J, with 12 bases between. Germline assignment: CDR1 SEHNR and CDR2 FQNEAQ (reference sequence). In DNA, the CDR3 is TGTGCCAGCAGCGACACGACGGGAACCGGGGAGCTGTTTTTT. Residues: CASSDTTGTGELFF.

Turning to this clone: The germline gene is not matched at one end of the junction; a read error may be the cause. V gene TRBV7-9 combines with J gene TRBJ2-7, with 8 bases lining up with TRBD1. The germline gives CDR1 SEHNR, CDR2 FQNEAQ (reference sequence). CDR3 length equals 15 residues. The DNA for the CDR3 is TGTTCCAGCACCCTTAGTGGGACAGGAGCCTACGAGCAGTACTTC. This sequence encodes CSSTLSGTGAYEQYF.

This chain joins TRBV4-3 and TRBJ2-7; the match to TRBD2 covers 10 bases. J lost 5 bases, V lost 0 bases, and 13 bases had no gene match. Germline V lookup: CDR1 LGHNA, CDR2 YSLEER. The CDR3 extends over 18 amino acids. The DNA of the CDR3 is TGCGCCAGCAGCCAAGATCGTTCTAGCGGGAGCGGTCAACACGAGCAGTACTTC. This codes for CASSQDRSSGSGQHEQYF.

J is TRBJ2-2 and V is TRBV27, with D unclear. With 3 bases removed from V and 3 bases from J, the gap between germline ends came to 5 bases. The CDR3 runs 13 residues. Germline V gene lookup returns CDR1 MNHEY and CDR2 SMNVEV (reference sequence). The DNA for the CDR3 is TGTGCCAGCAGTTTTAAATACACCGGGGAGCTGTTTTTT. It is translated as CASSFKYTGELFF.